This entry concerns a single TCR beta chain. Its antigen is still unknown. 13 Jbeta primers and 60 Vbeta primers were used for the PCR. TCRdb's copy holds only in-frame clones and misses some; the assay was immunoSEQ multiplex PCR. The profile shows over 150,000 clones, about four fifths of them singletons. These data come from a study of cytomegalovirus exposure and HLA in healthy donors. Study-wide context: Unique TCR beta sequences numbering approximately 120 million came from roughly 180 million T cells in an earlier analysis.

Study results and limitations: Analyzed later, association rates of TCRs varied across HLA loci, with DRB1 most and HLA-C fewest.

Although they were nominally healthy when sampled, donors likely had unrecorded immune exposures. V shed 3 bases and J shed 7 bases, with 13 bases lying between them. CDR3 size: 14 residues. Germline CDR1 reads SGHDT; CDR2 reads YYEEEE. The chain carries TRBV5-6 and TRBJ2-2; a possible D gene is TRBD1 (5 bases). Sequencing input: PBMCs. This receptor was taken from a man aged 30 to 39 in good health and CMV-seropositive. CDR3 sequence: CASSSLQGVGELFF. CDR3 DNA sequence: TGTGCCAGCAGCTCATTGCAGGGCGTCGGGGAGCTGTTTTTT.